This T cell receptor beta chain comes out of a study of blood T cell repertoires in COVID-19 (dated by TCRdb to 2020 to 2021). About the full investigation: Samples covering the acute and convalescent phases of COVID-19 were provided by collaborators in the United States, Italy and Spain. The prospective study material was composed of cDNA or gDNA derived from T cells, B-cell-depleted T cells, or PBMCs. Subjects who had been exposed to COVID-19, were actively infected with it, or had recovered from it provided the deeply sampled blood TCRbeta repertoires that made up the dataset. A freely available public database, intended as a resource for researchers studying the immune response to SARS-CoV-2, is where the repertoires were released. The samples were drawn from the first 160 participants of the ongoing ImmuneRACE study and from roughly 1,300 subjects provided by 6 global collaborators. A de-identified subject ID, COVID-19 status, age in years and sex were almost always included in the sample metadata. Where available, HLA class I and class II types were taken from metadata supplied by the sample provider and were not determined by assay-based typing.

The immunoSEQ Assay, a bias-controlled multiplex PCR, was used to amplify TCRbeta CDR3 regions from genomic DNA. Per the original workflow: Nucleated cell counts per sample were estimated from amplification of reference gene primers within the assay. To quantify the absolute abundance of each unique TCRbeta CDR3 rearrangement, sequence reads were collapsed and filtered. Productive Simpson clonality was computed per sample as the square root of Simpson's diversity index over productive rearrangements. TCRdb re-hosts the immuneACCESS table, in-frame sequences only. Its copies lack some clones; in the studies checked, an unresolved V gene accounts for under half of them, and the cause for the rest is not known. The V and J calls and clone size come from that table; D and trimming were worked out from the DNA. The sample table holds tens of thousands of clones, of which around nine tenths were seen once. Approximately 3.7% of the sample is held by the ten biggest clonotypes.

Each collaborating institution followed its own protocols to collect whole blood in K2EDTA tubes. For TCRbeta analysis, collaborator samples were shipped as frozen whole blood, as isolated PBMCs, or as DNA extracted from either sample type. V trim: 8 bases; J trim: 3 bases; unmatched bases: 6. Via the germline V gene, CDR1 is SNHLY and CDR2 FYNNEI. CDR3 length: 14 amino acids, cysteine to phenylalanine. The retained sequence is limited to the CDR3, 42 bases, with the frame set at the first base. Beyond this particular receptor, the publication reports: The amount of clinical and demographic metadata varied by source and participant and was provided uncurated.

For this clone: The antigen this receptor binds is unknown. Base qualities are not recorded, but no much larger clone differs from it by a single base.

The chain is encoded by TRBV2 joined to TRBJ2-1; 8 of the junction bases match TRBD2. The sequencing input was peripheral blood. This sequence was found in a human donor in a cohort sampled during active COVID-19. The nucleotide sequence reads TGTGCCAGCCCAGCGGGAGTGGGCTACAATGAGCAGTTCTTC. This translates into CASPAGVGYNEQFF.